These 18 T cell receptor beta chains were all obtained from the same sample, sequenced in a study of T cell repertoires in cytomegalovirus infection. TCRdb re-called the reads with MiXCR, one entry per CDR3 protein. Counted here are 350,000 to 450,000 distinct CDR3 sequences, about a sixth occurring once; the ten biggest clones make up 8.5% to 10%. Input material: PBMCs. These receptors came from a human donor in good health (CMV status not recorded). Some clones in this sample may be carry-over from other donors' samples.

The rearrangement links TRBV27 to TRBJ2-1; maybe TRBD2 (5 bases). The CDR3 is made up of 15 amino acids. V was trimmed by 3 bases and J by 8 bases, leaving 17 bases between them. Germline CDR1 MNHEY, CDR2 SMNVEV (reference sequence). The CDR3 loop is CASSLGVGKGDEQFF. The CDR3 coding sequence is TGTGCCAGCAGTTTGGGAGTCGGGAAGGGCGATGAGCAGTTCTTC.

The V gene is TRBV20-1, the J gene TRBJ2-7; either TRBD1 or TRBD2 may fit D (6 bases each). Per germline, CDR1 DFQATT and CDR2 SNEGSKA (reference sequence). Trimming left V 0 bases short and J 6 bases short, with 15 bases between. The CDR3 extends over 14 amino acids. The CDR3: CSARDRRGVGEQYF. The CDR3 DNA sequence: TGCAGTGCTAGAGATAGGAGGGGGGTAGGCGAGCAGTACTTC.

This sequence joins TRBV10-2 and TRBJ2-7; unclear D gene. Trimming stripped 3 bases from V and 4 bases from J, with 10 bases between. The CDR3 extends over 13 amino acids. Per the germline V gene, CDR1 is WSHSY and CDR2 is SAAADI. The CDR3 DNA is TGCGCCAGCAGTGATCAGTCTTGGTACGAGCAGTACTTC. This gives the protein CASSDQSWYEQYF.

The chain couples TRBV7-9 to TRBJ2-2, with TRBD2 as a possible D gene (6 bases). The germline V and J ends were trimmed by 4 bases and 5 bases, with 14 bases remaining between them. The CDR3 has 15 residues. Germline-derived CDR1 and CDR2 are SEHNR and FQNEAQ (reference sequence). CDR3 bases: TGTGCCAGCAGCTACGGGGGAGTGAGAACCGGGGAGCTGTTTTTT. It codes for CASSYGGVRTGELFF.

This clonotype showed up many times. The chain combines TRBV7-6 with TRBJ2-5; D gene unclear. The germline CDR1 and CDR2 sequences are SGHVS and FNYEAQ. V shed 1 base and J shed 4 bases, with 10 bases lying between them. The CDR3 totals 14 residues. The CDR3 DNA reads TGTGCCAGCAGCTTAGTGATAGACCCAGAGACCCAGTACTTC. As protein: CASSLVIDPETQYF.

This clonotype was picked up many times. The V and J genes are TRBV12-3 or TRBV12-4 and TRBJ1-2; TRBD1 is a possible D gene (5 bases). Deletions cut 6 bases from V and 7 bases from J, with 24 bases between. CDR3 size: 16 residues. CDR3 sequence reads: CASSKRKQVTYVGYTF. CDR3 coding DNA: TGTGCCAGCAGCAAAAGAAAACAGGTCACCTATGTTGGCTACACCTTC.

The table lists this clonotype with a few counts. The gene calls are TRBV12-3 or TRBV12-4 and TRBJ2-3; weak D call: TRBD1 (5 bases). V shed 5 bases and J shed 4 bases, with 13 bases lying between them. CDR3 length: 14 amino acids. Here the CDR3 reads CASSRGSTADTQYF. CDR3 DNA: TGTGCCAGCAGTAGGGGTTCTACCGCAGATACGCAGTATTTT.

Only a few counts were recorded for this clonotype. The rearrangement uses TRBV7-2 and TRBJ2-7; tentatively, D is TRBD2 (6 bases). The germline V gene has CDR1 SGHTA and CDR2 FQGNSA. The CDR3 is 17 residues long. Trimming took off 5 bases at V and 1 base at J, with 21 bases between the two ends. CDR3 region: CASSPLVFAGSSYEQYF. CDR3 nucleotide sequence: TGTGCCAGCAGCCCCCTGGTTTTTGCGGGGTCGTCCTACGAGCAGTACTTC.

This clonotype was counted a few times. The chain recombines TRBV10-3 with TRBJ1-1; tentative D call: TRBD1 (5 bases). Per germline, CDR1 ENHRY and CDR2 SYGVKD. The V and J ends lost 1 base and 4 bases respectively, with 13 bases between them. This CDR3 spans 15 amino acids. CDR3 protein: CAISEFRVFSTEAFF. CDR3 nucleotides: TGTGCCATCAGTGAGTTCAGGGTTTTTAGCACTGAAGCTTTCTTT.

This clonotype was seen ten or more times. The chain couples TRBV7-8 to TRBJ1-5; D is ambiguous. This CDR3 is 14 amino acids long. CDR1 SGHVS and CDR2 FQNEAQ come from the germline V gene. Deletions cut 3 bases from V and 7 bases from J, with 13 bases between. CDR3 residues: CASSFARVRQPQHF. The DNA of the CDR3 is TGTGCCAGCAGCTTCGCGAGGGTTCGACAGCCCCAGCATTTT.

This clonotype came up a few times. The chain has TRBV2 and TRBJ2-7, with TRBD2 matching 8 bases. Unmatched junction bases numbered 7, after V lost 2 bases and J lost 1 base. This CDR3 is 16 amino acids long. Germline lookup yields CDR1 SNHLY and CDR2 FYNNEI. In DNA, the CDR3 is TGTGCCAGCAGTGAATTTGGACTAGCAGTATCCTACGAGCAGTACTTC. Residues: CASSEFGLAVSYEQYF.

This clonotype was counted between two and nine times. CDR3 sequence reads: CSARIGLAPQETQYF. DNA of the CDR3: TGCAGTGCTAGAATTGGGCTAGCGCCCCAAGAGACCCAGTACTTC. The gene calls are TRBV20-1 and TRBJ2-5; TRBD2 is a possible D gene (6 bases). Per the germline V gene, CDR1 is DFQATT and CDR2 is SNEGSKA (reference sequence). The CDR3 loop spans 15 amino acids. The V and J ends lost 2 bases and 1 base respectively, with 14 bases between them.

The chain has TRBV27 and TRBJ2-1; D is undetermined. Germline-derived CDR1 and CDR2 are MNHEY and SMNVEV (reference sequence). The length of the CDR3 is 17 residues. V gave up 5 bases and J gave up 0 bases, with 17 bases separating them. DNA of the CDR3: TGTGCCAGCAGTCTCGACCCGACACGTAGCTCCTACAATGAGCAGTTCTTC. Translating it yields CASSLDPTRSSYNEQFF.

The J gene is TRBJ1-2, the V gene TRBV18; 10 bases are a match to TRBD1. This CDR3 has 15 residues. The J segment lost 6 bases and the V segment lost 4 bases, leaving 8 bases of the junction unmatched. Per the germline V gene, CDR1 is KGHSH and CDR2 is LQKENI. CDR3 in amino acids: CASSRGTGDQNGYTF. The CDR3 DNA reads TGTGCCAGCTCACGTGGGACAGGGGATCAGAATGGCTACACCTTC.

In its sample, this clonotype was seen many times. The chain recombines TRBV7-2 with TRBJ2-3, with a possible D match to TRBD2 (5 bases). This CDR3 spans 13 amino acids. Germline CDR1 and CDR2: SGHTA and FQGNSA. Between the trimmed V and J ends, which lost 4 bases and 6 bases, there was a span of 11 bases. CDR3 in DNA: TGTGCCAGCAGCTCCCAATCGGGGGATACGCAGTATTTT. It encodes CASSSQSGDTQYF.

This clonotype showed up many times. The CDR3 nucleotides read TGCGCCAGCAGCCAAGGGGGACAAGCGCAGTATTTT. Translation: CASSQGGQAQYF. The chain has TRBV4-1 and TRBJ2-3, with a tentative D call TRBD1 (6 bases). Germline V gene lookup returns CDR1 MGHRA and CDR2 YSYEKL. The CDR3 sequence is 12 residues long. V shed 1 base and J shed 10 bases, with 9 bases lying between them.

The table lists this clonotype with a few counts. The chain is built from TRBV29-1 and TRBJ2-1, with D tentatively TRBD1 (7 bases). Trimming stripped 4 bases from V and 7 bases from J, with 14 bases between. Germline values: CDR1 SQVTM, CDR2 ANQGSEA. CDR3 length: 13 amino acids. The chain's CDR3 is CSVAEQGRNEQFF. The DNA for the CDR3 is TGCAGCGTTGCGGAACAGGGGAGGAATGAGCAGTTCTTC.

V gene TRBV7-2 combines with J gene TRBJ1-2, with D hard to call. The V and J ends lost 5 bases and 1 base respectively, with 11 bases between them. Germline CDR1 SGHTA, CDR2 FQGNSA. The length of the CDR3 is 14 residues. Written as DNA, the CDR3 is TGTGCCAGCAGCCCCAAGAGACATAACTATGGCTACACCTTC. Translating it yields CASSPKRHNYGYTF. Together with reference TRBV7-2 and TRBJ1-2, the CDR3 gives the full variable domain: GAGVSQSPSNKVTEKGKDVELRCDPISGHTALYWYRQSLGQGLEFLIYFQGNSAPDKSGLPSDRFSAERTGGSVSTLTIQRTQQEDSAVYLCASSPKRHNYGYTFGSGTRLTVV.